This is a list of T cell receptor beta chains from one sample in a study of cytomegalovirus exposure and HLA in healthy donors. Clones were read by immunoSEQ multiplex PCR, and TCRdb kept only the in-frame ones, dropping some. The sample includes roughly 180,000 clones, around 75% of them seen just once. The sequenced sample consisted of PBMCs. The receptors were gathered from a male donor in good health and CMV-seronegative. Both conserved end residues are part of each CDR3. D genes are given only for firm matches. Expanded clones get a size class; other rows say once, few or many, or leave the size out.

TRBV6-6	NA	NA	TRBJ2-3	CASSYSGLSSTDTQYF	TGTGCCAGCAGTTACTCCGGACTCTCTAGCACAGATACGCAGTATTTT
TRBV9	TRBD2	once	TRBJ2-1	CASSVAPGGPAYEQFF	TGTGCCAGCAGCGTAGCCCCGGGAGGGCCGGCCTATGAGCAGTTCTTC
TRBV6-1	TRBD1	NA	TRBJ1-2	CASSESFPGQGSYGYTF	TGTGCCAGCAGTGAATCATTCCCGGGACAGGGAAGCTATGGCTACACCTTC
TRBV19	NA	NA	TRBJ2-7	CASSPGGYEQYF	TGTGCCAGTAGCCCCGGAGGATACGAGCAGTACTTC
TRBV27	TRBD2	NA	TRBJ2-1	CASSSRTSGNRAVDNEQFF	TGTGCCAGCAGTTCGAGGACTAGCGGGAATCGCGCGGTTGACAATGAGCAGTTCTTC
TRBV19	TRBD2	NA	TRBJ2-1	CASSPRGGVYNEQFF	TGTGCCAGTAGTCCCCGGGGGGGGGTATACAATGAGCAGTTCTTC
TRBV2	NA	NA	TRBJ1-3	CASSGGQLKKPGNTIYF	TGTGCCAGCAGTGGAGGACAGTTGAAGAAGCCTGGAAACACCATATATTTT
TRBV7-8	NA	few	TRBJ1-6	CASSEDNSTPLHF	TGTGCCAGCAGCGAAGATAATTCTACACCCCTCCACTTT
TRBV7-3	TRBD2	NA	TRBJ2-1	CASSSKGTSGDNEQFF	TGTGCCAGCAGCTCAAAGGGGACTAGCGGCGACAATGAGCAGTTCTTC
TRBV6-5	NA	NA	TRBJ1-2	CASIPREGVGSGYTF	TGTGCCAGCATCCCACGGGAGGGGGTAGGATCTGGCTACACCTTC
TRBV7-7	NA	once	TRBJ2-3	CASSPSDGGGTDTQYF	TGTGCCAGCAGCCCCAGTGACGGCGGGGGCACAGATACGCAGTATTTT
TRBV28	NA	NA	TRBJ2-6	CASSSLRSPGANVLTF	TGTGCCAGCAGTTCCCTGAGGAGTCCTGGGGCCAACGTCCTGACTTTC
TRBV7-8	NA	NA	TRBJ2-7	CASSLGAYEQYF	TGTGCCAGCAGCTTAGGAGCCTACGAGCAGTACTTC
TRBV6-5	NA	NA	TRBJ1-1	CASSYSAGLNTEAFF	TGTGCCAGCAGTTACTCGGCAGGGCTGAACACTGAAGCTTTCTTT
TRBV9	TRBD1	NA	TRBJ1-5	CASSEDRASQPQHF	TGTGCCAGCAGCGAGGACAGGGCCAGTCAGCCCCAGCATTTT
TRBV27	TRBD1	NA	TRBJ2-3	CASSSLGTASTDTQYF	TGTGCCAGCAGTTCTCTAGGGACAGCGTCCACAGATACGCAGTATTTT
TRBV28	NA	few	TRBJ1-2	CASSSTASRGYTF	TGTGCCAGCAGTTCGACAGCTTCCCGTGGCTACACCTTC
TRBV18	NA	NA	TRBJ2-1	CASSQLESSYNEQFF	TGTGCCAGCTCACAATTAGAGAGCTCCTACAATGAGCAGTTCTTC
TRBV7-3	TRBD1	NA	TRBJ1-5	CASSLGQGNQPQHF	TGTGCCAGCAGCTTGGGACAGGGCAATCAGCCCCAGCATTTT
TRBV20-1	NA	NA	TRBJ2-1	CSASQNNEQFF	TGCAGTGCTAGTCAAAACAATGAGCAGTTCTTC
TRBV14	NA	NA	TRBJ2-6	CASGLRSGANVLTF	TGTGCCAGCGGGCTCAGGTCCGGGGCCAACGTCCTGACTTTC
TRBV6-5	NA	NA	TRBJ1-6	CASSRGHNSPLHF	TGTGCCAGCAGCCGGGGTCACAATTCACCCCTCCACTTT
TRBV19	TRBD1	NA	TRBJ2-3	CASREHYRGSTDTQYF	TGTGCCAGCCGGGAACACTACAGGGGGAGCACAGATACGCAGTATTTT
TRBV6-6	NA	few	TRBJ1-2	CASSYAGQTNYGYTF	TGTGCCAGCAGTTACGCCGGACAGACTAACTATGGCTACACCTTC
TRBV6-6	NA	NA	TRBJ1-1	CASSPDSTEAFF	TGTGCCAGCAGCCCCGACAGCACTGAAGCTTTCTTT
TRBV28	TRBD1	NA	TRBJ1-2	CASSLNRGYGYTF	TGTGCCAGCAGTTTAAACAGGGGCTATGGCTACACCTTC
TRBV19	NA	NA	TRBJ2-7	CASSIGAGSIAYEQYF	TGTGCCAGTAGTATAGGTGCAGGGTCGATAGCCTACGAGCAGTACTTC
TRBV28	NA	NA	TRBJ1-4	CASSSYEATNEKLFF	TGTGCCAGCAGTTCCTACGAGGCAACTAATGAAAAACTGTTTTTT
TRBV28	TRBD2	few	TRBJ2-7	CASRGRLAGVYEQYF	TGTGCCAGCAGGGGACGACTAGCGGGAGTTTACGAGCAGTACTTC